The text below deals with one T cell receptor beta chain. Its antigen is unidentified. CDR3 length: 15 amino acids. The V end lost 2 bases, the J end lost 0 bases, and 7 bases lay between the germline ends. CDR1 and CDR2 from the germline V gene are SNHLY and FYNNEI. TCRdb used MiXCR to reprocess the reads, holding one entry per CDR3 protein. The table includes about a million distinct CDR3 sequences, roughly 30% detected once. The record originates from a study of T cell repertoires in cytomegalovirus infection. Study-wide context: Public signatures in TCR beta pointed to CMV infection and matching HLA type. Study results and caveats: Cumulative frequency (of public TCR beta family members) identified carriers of CMV plus the relevant HLA.

This sample comprised cultured CD8+ T cells from PBMCs, obtained from culture after CMV antigen stimulation. This clonotype originated in a human donor in good health (CMV status not recorded). Some clones in this sample may be carry-over from other donors' samples. The chain combines TRBV2 with TRBJ2-2; D remains ambiguous. The CDR3 nucleotides read TGTGCCAGCAGTGAATTAACAACGAACACCGGGGAGCTGTTTTTT. It encodes CASSELTTNTGELFF.